Given below is one T cell receptor beta chain in context. Its antigen remains unknown. At the time of sampling, donors were nominally healthy, though unrecorded immune exposures were likely. This sample is part of a study of cytomegalovirus exposure and HLA in healthy donors. Regarding the study as a whole: Most subjects had HLA-A and HLA-B alleles reportedly predicted accurately by TCR beta sequences. Generally TCR sequences proved uncommon, though certain public TCRs appeared in numerous donors. Some segments of the V type, notably TRBV6-2 and TRBV6-3, were excluded as indistinguishable.

This CDR3 region has 15 residues. J was trimmed by 7 bases and V by 8 bases; bases with no gene match: 5. Germline loops: CDR1 SGHTA, CDR2 FQGNSA. Primers for the PCR totalled 60 Vbeta and 13 Jbeta. The method was immunoSEQ multiplex PCR; TCRdb's version includes in-frame clones alone and lacks a portion of them. Of fewer than 200,000 clones in the sample, approximately 77% are singletons; the top ten hold over 2.5%. The clonotype was recovered from a female donor in good health and CMV-seronegative. The source material was PBMCs. The J gene is TRBJ2-2, the V gene TRBV7-2; 15 nucleotides align to TRBD2. CDR3 sequence (DNA): TGTGCCAGCGGGACTAGCGGGGGGATTTTCGGGGAGCTGTTTTTT. Residues: CASGTSGGIFGELFF.